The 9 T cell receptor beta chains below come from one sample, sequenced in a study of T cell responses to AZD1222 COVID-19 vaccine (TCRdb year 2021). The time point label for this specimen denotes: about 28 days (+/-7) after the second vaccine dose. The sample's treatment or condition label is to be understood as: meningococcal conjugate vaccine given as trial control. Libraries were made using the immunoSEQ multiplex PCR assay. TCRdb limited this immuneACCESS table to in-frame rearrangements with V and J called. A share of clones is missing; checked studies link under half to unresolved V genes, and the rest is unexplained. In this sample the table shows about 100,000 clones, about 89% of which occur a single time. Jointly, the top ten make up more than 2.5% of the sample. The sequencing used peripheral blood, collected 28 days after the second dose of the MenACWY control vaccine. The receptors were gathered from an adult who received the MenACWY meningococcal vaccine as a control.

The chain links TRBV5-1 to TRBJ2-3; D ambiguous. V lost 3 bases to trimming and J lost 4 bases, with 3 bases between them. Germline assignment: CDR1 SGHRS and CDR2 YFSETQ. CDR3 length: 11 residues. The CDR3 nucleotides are TGCGCCAGCAGCTACTCAGATACGCAGTATTTT. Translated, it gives CASSYSDTQYF.

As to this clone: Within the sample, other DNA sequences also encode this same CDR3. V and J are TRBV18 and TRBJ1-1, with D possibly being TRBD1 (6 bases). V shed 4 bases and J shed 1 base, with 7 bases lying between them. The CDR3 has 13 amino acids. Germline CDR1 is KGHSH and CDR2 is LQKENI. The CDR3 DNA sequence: TGTGCCAGCTCACTGGGACAGAACACTGAAGCTTTCTTT. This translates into CASSLGQNTEAFF.

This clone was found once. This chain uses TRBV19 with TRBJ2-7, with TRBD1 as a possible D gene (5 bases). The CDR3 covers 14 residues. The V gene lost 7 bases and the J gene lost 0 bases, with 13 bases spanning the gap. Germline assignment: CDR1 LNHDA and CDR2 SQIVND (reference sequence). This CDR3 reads CASKWTLSSYEQYF. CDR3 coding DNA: TGTGCCAGTAAATGGACACTTAGCTCCTACGAGCAGTACTTC.

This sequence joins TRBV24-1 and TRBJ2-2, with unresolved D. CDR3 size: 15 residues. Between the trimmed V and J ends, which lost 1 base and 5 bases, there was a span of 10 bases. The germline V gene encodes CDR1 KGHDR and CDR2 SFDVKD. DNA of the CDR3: TGTGCCACCAGTGATTTCCGGGTACGAACCGGGGAGCTGTTTTTT. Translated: CATSDFRVRTGELFF.

DNA of the CDR3: TGTGCCAGCACCCTTAGCGGGTATGGAAGGGAGACCCAGTACTTC. This translates into CASTLSGYGRETQYF. The chain carries TRBV3-1 (or the pseudogene TRBV3-2) and TRBJ2-5, with 7 positions matching TRBD2. CDR3 length equals 15 residues. The germline CDR1 and CDR2 sequences are LGHDT and YNNKEL (reference sequence). After removal of 7 bases from V and 5 bases from J, the junction contained 13 bases not matched to a gene.

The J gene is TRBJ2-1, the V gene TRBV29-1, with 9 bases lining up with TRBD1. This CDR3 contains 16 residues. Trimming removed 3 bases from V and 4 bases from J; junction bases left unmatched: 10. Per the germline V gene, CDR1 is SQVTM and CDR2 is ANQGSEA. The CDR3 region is CSVDRPNRGLYNEQFF. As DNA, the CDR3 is TGCAGCGTTGATCGGCCCAACAGGGGGCTTTACAATGAGCAGTTCTTC.

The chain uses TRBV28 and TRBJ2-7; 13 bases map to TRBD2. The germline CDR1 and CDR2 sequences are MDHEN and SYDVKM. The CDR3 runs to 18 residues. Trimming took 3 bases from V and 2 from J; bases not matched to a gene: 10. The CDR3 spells CASSFPWTSGGYTYEQYF. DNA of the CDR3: TGTGCCAGCAGTTTCCCGTGGACTAGCGGGGGTTATACCTACGAGCAGTACTTC. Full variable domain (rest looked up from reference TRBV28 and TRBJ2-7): DVKVTQSSRYLVKRTGEKVFLECVQDMDHENMFWYRQDPGLGLRLIYFSYDVKMKEKGDIPEGYSVSREKKERFSLILESASTNQTSMYLCASSFPWTSGGYTYEQYFGPGTRLTVT.

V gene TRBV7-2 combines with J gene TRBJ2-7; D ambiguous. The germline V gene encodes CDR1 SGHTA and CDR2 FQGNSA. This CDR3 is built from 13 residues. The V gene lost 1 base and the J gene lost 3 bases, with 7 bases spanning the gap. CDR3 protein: CASSLGRDYEQYF. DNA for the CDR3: TGTGCCAGCAGCTTAGGTAGAGACTACGAGCAGTACTTC.

The CDR3, as DNA: TGCGCCAGCAGCCCATACGAGAGGGCCAACTATGGCTACACCTTC. It encodes CASSPYERANYGYTF. The rearrangement uses TRBV4-1 and TRBJ1-2; D remains unclear. Per germline, CDR1 MGHRA and CDR2 YSYEKL. The CDR3 has 15 residues. Trimming left V 4 bases short and J 2 bases short, with 14 bases between.